The 25 T cell receptor beta chains below all came from one sample that was sequenced in a study of response to subunit inactivated influenza vaccine. MiXCR, applied by TCRdb to the RT-PCR reads, yields one record per CDR3 protein. This sample yields fewer than 250,000 distinct CDR3 sequences, of which roughly an eighth are seen a single time; about a quarter belongs to the top ten. The sequences come from CD8+ T cells sorted from PBMCs, collected about 5 days after vaccination. The origin of the receptors is a man over 45 who received an inactivated influenza vaccine.

The chain is built from TRBV4-2 and TRBJ2-3; D is undetermined. Trimming removed 1 base at V and 7 bases at J, with 15 bases between. The CDR3 loop spans 15 amino acids. Germline V lookup: CDR1 LGHNA, CDR2 YNFKEQ. The CDR3 nucleotides read TGTGCCAGCAGCCAAGCCGACTTGAAGATAAATACGCAGTATTTT. Translating gives CASSQADLKINTQYF.

CDR3: CASKKARSSDTQYF. In DNA form, the CDR3 reads TGTGCCAGCAAGAAAGCTAGGTCATCAGATACGCAGTATTTT. The rearrangement joins TRBV28 to TRBJ2-3; D unclear. The CDR3 consists of 14 residues. The V end was cut by 7 bases, the J end by 4 bases, with 15 bases between. CDR1 and CDR2 from the germline V gene are MDHEN and SYDVKM.

Ten or more counts support this clonotype. The chain is built from TRBV5-1 and TRBJ1-1; no definite D call. The CDR3 is made up of 13 amino acids. Deletions cut 0 bases from V and 5 bases from J, with 8 bases between. The germline V gene has CDR1 SGHRS and CDR2 YFSETQ. CDR3: CASSLDWVTEAFF. The CDR3 DNA is TGCGCCAGCAGCTTGGACTGGGTTACTGAAGCTTTCTTT.

This clonotype was seen a few times. The chain has TRBV29-1 and TRBJ2-1; D is perhaps TRBD2 (7 bases). The CDR3 extends over 14 amino acids. Germline V gives CDR1 SQVTM, CDR2 ANQGSEA. Trimming took off 7 bases at V and 7 bases at J, with 20 bases between the two ends. The CDR3 bases are TGCAGCGCGGGGGGAGGGGGTGACCCTAATGAGCAGTTCTTC. Translating it yields CSAGGGGDPNEQFF.

V usage is TRBV11-2 and J usage is TRBJ2-3; no clear D. V lost 7 bases, J lost 0 bases, and 11 bases lay in between. CDR3 length: 14 residues. Germline CDR1 and CDR2: SGHAT and FQNNGV. The CDR3 bases are TGTGCCAGCACCGAGCAGGTCAGCACAGATACGCAGTATTTT. This codes for CASTEQVSTDTQYF.

This rearrangement joins TRBV13 to TRBJ2-3; possibly TRBD2 for D (5 bases). The CDR3 extends over 16 amino acids. In germline, CDR1 is PRHDT, CDR2 FYEKMQ (reference sequence). The V gene lost 3 bases and the J gene lost 0 bases, with 13 bases spanning the gap. CDR3 amino acids: CASSFLASASTDTQYF. In DNA form, the CDR3 reads TGTGCCAGCAGCTTTTTAGCGTCCGCTAGCACAGATACGCAGTATTTT.

This clonotype came up a few times. The chain carries TRBV7-9 and TRBJ2-5, with D perhaps TRBD1 or TRBD2 (6 bases each). The CDR3 consists of 16 residues. Trimming shortened V by 5 bases and J by 1 base, and 17 bases separated the two germline ends. CDR1 is SEHNR, CDR2 FQNEAQ, per germline (reference sequence). CDR3 sequence (DNA): TGTGCCAGCAGCAATGGAGGGGGAGGCCCCCAAGAGACCCAGTACTTC. This translates into CASSNGGGGPQETQYF.

This sequence joins TRBV7-9 and TRBJ2-1; D is unclear. Trimming pared 0 bases from V and 5 bases from J, leaving 8 bases between. The CDR3 covers 14 residues. The V gene's germline CDR1 is SEHNR and CDR2 FQNEAQ (reference sequence). In DNA form, the CDR3 reads TGTGCCAGCAGCTTAGCAGTTTATAACAATGAGCAGTTCTTC. Residues: CASSLAVYNNEQFF.

The chain links TRBV11-1 to TRBJ2-2; 12 bases match TRBD2. Germline V lookup: CDR1 SGHAT, CDR2 FQDESV (reference sequence). With V trimmed by 5 bases and J by 2 bases, 9 bases remained unmatched. There are 18 residues in the CDR3. The CDR3 region is CASSPYGLAGINTGELFF. CDR3 DNA sequence: TGTGCCAGCAGCCCTTACGGACTAGCGGGAATCAACACCGGGGAGCTGTTTTTT. Drawing the rest from reference TRBV11-1 and TRBJ2-2, the complete variable domain is EAEVAQSPRYKITEKSQAVAFWCDPISGHATLYWYRQILGQGPELLVQFQDESVVDDSQLPKDRFSAERLKGVDSTLKIQPAELGDSAMYLCASSPYGLAGINTGELFFGEGSRLTVL.

This clonotype occurred a few times. The chain couples TRBV20-1 to TRBJ1-2; maybe TRBD1 (5 bases). Germline assignment: CDR1 DFQATT and CDR2 SNEGSKA (reference sequence). The CDR3 runs 14 residues. Deletions cut 0 bases from V and 8 bases from J, with 16 bases between. CDR3 DNA sequence: TGCAGTGCTAGAGATCTTGAGGGGCCTAGCGGCTACACCTTC. Encoded protein: CSARDLEGPSGYTF.

This clonotype turned up a few times. The chain uses TRBV4-2 and TRBJ2-7; 10 bases align to TRBD2. Germline trimming cut 3 bases from V and 6 bases from J; bases unmatched to any gene: 11. The length of the CDR3 is 16 residues. CDR1 is LGHNA, CDR2 YNFKEQ, per germline. The CDR3 nucleotides read TGTGCCAGCAGCCATCCCGTAGCGGGGGGCCAGGGCGAGCAGTACTTC. Residues: CASSHPVAGGQGEQYF.

The V and J genes are TRBV6-5 and TRBJ1-1; TRBD1 agrees at 7 bases. Germline V lookup: CDR1 MNHEY, CDR2 SVGAGI. Trimming cost V 4 bases and J 9 bases; bases outside gene matches: 5. This CDR3 is built from 12 residues. The CDR3 loop is CASSWSGGQAFF. Here the CDR3 DNA reads TGTGCCAGCAGTTGGTCAGGGGGGCAAGCTTTCTTT.

This clonotype was seen only a few times. V is TRBV14 and J is TRBJ2-7; TRBD2 aligns across 7 bases. Germline values: CDR1 SGHDN, CDR2 FVKESK. Trimming cost V 1 base and J 5 bases; bases outside gene matches: 5. This CDR3 has 14 residues. CDR3 nucleotide sequence: TGTGCCAGCAGCCAAGCGGGAGGAACCCACGAGCAGTACTTC. This encodes CASSQAGGTHEQYF.

This clonotype was recorded many times. The J gene is TRBJ2-2, the V gene TRBV2; D may match TRBD1 or TRBD2 (5 bases each). In germline, CDR1 is SNHLY, CDR2 FYNNEI. Between the trimmed V and J ends, which lost 6 bases and 0 bases, there was a span of 14 bases. The CDR3 is 16 residues long. CDR3 sequence reads: CASRIGRGSNTGELFF. The CDR3 nucleotides are TGTGCCAGCAGAATAGGACGGGGCTCGAACACCGGGGAGCTGTTTTTT.

This chain connects TRBV15 to TRBJ1-1; D gene ambiguous. The CDR3 is 13 amino acids. Germline V gene sequence: CDR1 LNHNV, CDR2 YYDKDF (reference sequence). The germline V and J ends were trimmed by 6 bases and 0 bases, with 8 bases remaining between them. The DNA for the CDR3 is TGTGCCACCAGTTCGGATATGAACACTGAAGCTTTCTTT. Translating it yields CATSSDMNTEAFF.

Notes on this clonotype: One end of the junction fails to match germline, which may point to a read error. The V gene is TRBV7-9, the J gene TRBJ2-2; a weak D match, TRBD1 (6 bases). From germline, CDR1 is SEHNR and CDR2 FQNEAQ (reference sequence). This CDR3 region has 13 residues. Written as DNA, the CDR3 is TGTGTCAGCAGCTTAGGGGGTACCGGGGAGCTGTTTTTT. It encodes CVSSLGGTGELFF.

The rearrangement joins TRBV7-9 to TRBJ1-2; maybe TRBD1 (6 bases). CDR1 and CDR2 from the germline V gene are SEHNR and FQNEAQ (reference sequence). The CDR3 spans 15 residues. Trimming stripped 1 base from V and 0 bases from J, with 9 bases between. Here the CDR3 DNA reads TGTGCCAGCAGCTTAGACAGGGAAACTAACTATGGCTACACCTTC. It is translated as CASSLDRETNYGYTF.

The rearrangement links TRBV6-5 to TRBJ2-5; 7 bases agree with TRBD2. Germline V gives CDR1 MNHEY, CDR2 SVGAGI. The length of the CDR3 is 15 residues. V trimming: 1 base; J trimming: 1 base; junction bases outside the gene matches: 3. The CDR3 reads CASSYLGGVQETQYF. CDR3 coding DNA: TGTGCCAGCAGTTACTTGGGGGGGGTCCAAGAGACCCAGTACTTC.

V usage is TRBV2 and J usage is TRBJ2-3; weak D call: TRBD2 (5 bases). The CDR3 extends over 12 amino acids. Germline V gene lookup returns CDR1 SNHLY and CDR2 FYNNEI. V lost 8 bases to trimming and J lost 8 bases, with 14 bases between them. The CDR3 loop is CASSPPRGTQYF. The CDR3 DNA is TGTGCCAGCTCGCCCCCTCGGGGTACGCAGTATTTT.

CDR3 sequence: CASSSADRTTNEQFF. In DNA form, the CDR3 reads TGTGCCAGCAGCTCGGCGGACCGGACTACTAATGAGCAGTTCTTC. The chain recombines TRBV7-3 with TRBJ2-1; D perhaps matches TRBD2 (6 bases). The CDR3 spans 15 residues. Germline V gives CDR1 SGHTA, CDR2 FQGTGA. Trimming pared 4 bases from V and 7 bases from J, leaving 17 bases between.

Regarding this clonotype: A much larger clone sits a single nucleotide away, making a read error possible. This chain connects TRBV3-1 to TRBJ1-1, with D hard to call. The germline V gene has CDR1 LGHDT and CDR2 YNNKEL (reference sequence). The CDR3 extends over 12 amino acids. CDR3 sequence: CASSQERAEVFF. As DNA, the CDR3 is TGTGCCAGCAGCCAAGAGCGGGCTGAAGTTTTCTTT.

This clonotype was counted at least ten times. J is TRBJ2-7 and V is TRBV29-1; 7 bases are a match to TRBD2. Germline CDR1 and CDR2: SQVTM and ANQGSEA. V gave up 4 bases and J gave up 7 bases; unmatched junction bases: 4. The length of the CDR3 is 11 residues. CDR3 amino acids: CSVGTGGEQYF. The CDR3 bases are TGCAGCGTTGGAACCGGGGGGGAGCAGTACTTC.

V is TRBV29-1 and J is TRBJ2-7, with 8 bases matching TRBD1. Germline V CDR1 and CDR2: SQVTM, ANQGSEA. With 5 bases clipped from V and 0 bases from J, the junction kept 3 bases outside the gene matches. This CDR3 spans 13 amino acids. The CDR3 sequence: CSVSGTGSYEQYF. CDR3 bases: TGCAGCGTTTCCGGGACAGGCTCCTACGAGCAGTACTTC.

The J gene is TRBJ2-1, the V gene TRBV6-5; the match to TRBD2 covers 9 bases. Germline CDR1 is MNHEY and CDR2 is SVGAGI. With V trimmed by 0 bases and J by 7 bases, 4 bases remained unmatched. The CDR3 runs 15 residues. DNA for the CDR3: TGTGCCAGCAGTTACTCTGCGGGGGGGGTGAATGAGCAGTTCTTC. Translation: CASSYSAGGVNEQFF.

The chain carries TRBV5-6 and TRBJ2-1; D uncertain. CDR1 and CDR2 (germline): SGHDT, YYEEEE. Trimming took off 5 bases at V and 6 bases at J, with 12 bases between the two ends. The CDR3 runs 13 residues. The CDR3 bases are TGTGCCAGCAGTCCCTTGAGATCCAATGAGCAGTTCTTC. It yields the protein CASSPLRSNEQFF.